This T cell receptor (beta chain) stems from a study of blood T cell repertoires in COVID-19. Per the original data handling: Scientists estimated how many nucleated cells there were by amplifying reference gene primers. The assay was immunoSEQ multiplex PCR, and TCRdb's table has in-frame clones only and misses some. For V, J and clone size, that table is used; D and trimming come from the DNA. The sample includes around 300,000 clones, 90% of them seen just once. Germline V gives CDR1 SGHAT, CDR2 FQNNGV. V dropped 6 bases and J dropped 5 bases, with 23 bases sitting between them. This CDR3 is 17 amino acids long. Participant-reported clinical history was the basis for cohort assignment.

This chain uses TRBV11-2 with TRBJ2-1; a possible D gene is TRBD2 (6 bases). The source material was PBMCs or T cells enriched from blood (not recorded which). The sequence derives from a woman aged 18-35 years with acute COVID-19. The DNA of the CDR3 is TGTGCCAGCAGTTTCTCATTCGGAACGGGACTCGACAATGAGCAGTTCTTC. It translates to CASSFSFGTGLDNEQFF. Full variable domain (remainder filled in from reference TRBV11-2 and TRBJ2-1): EAGVAQSPRYKIIEKRQSVAFWCNPISGHATLYWYQQILGQGPKLLIQFQNNGVVDDSQLPKDRFSAERLKGVDSTLKIQPAKLEDSAVYLCASSFSFGTGLDNEQFFGPGTRLTVL.